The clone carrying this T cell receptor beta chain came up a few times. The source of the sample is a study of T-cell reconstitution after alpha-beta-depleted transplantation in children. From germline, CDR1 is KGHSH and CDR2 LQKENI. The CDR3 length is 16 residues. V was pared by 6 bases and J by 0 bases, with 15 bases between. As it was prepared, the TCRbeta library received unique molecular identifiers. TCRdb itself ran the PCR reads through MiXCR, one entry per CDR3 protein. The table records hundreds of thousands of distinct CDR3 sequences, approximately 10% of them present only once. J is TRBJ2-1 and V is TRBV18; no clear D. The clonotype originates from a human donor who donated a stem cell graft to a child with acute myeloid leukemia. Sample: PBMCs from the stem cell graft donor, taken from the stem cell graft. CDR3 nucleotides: TGTGCCAGCTCCCCGGGCCGTTCGAGCTCCTACAATGAGCAGTTCTTC. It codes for CASSPGRSSSYNEQFF.